These 11 T cell receptor beta chains were all obtained from the same sample, sequenced in a study of somatic mutations in cytotoxic T cells in rheumatoid arthritis. The repertoire was sequenced with immunoSEQ multiplex PCR; TCRdb's copy has only in-frame clones and lacks some. The data show about 15,000 clones, around nine tenths seen once. The sample was CD4+ T cells sorted from blood. All receptors come from a man aged 65 to 85 with rheumatoid arthritis.

In regard to this clone: The junction differs from germline at one of its ends, possibly a read error. The chain uses TRBV7-2 and TRBJ1-2, with TRBD1 as a possible D gene (6 bases). The CDR3 is made up of 15 amino acids. Germline V CDR1 and CDR2: SGHTA, FQGNSA. The CDR3 sequence: CASSLAPWTAYDYTF. DNA of the CDR3: TGTGCCAGCAGCTTAGCACCCTGGACAGCTTATGACTACACCTTC.

This chain joins TRBV19 and TRBJ1-5; 9 bases are shared with TRBD1. Losses at the gene ends were 3 bases for V and 5 bases for J; bases not matched to a gene: 8. The CDR3 spans 16 residues. Germline V lookup: CDR1 LNHDA, CDR2 SQIVND (reference sequence). CDR3 sequence reads: CASSMGGQGKDQPQHF. The CDR3 DNA is TGTGCCAGTAGTATGGGAGGACAGGGGAAGGATCAGCCCCAGCATTTT.

This chain links TRBV28 with TRBJ1-4; no reliable D call. V was pared by 5 bases and J by 9 bases, with 7 bases between. From germline, CDR1 is MDHEN and CDR2 SYDVKM. This CDR3 has 11 amino acids. The CDR3 DNA is TGTGCCAGCAGTACTAGACAAAAACTGTTTTTT. This sequence encodes CASSTRQKLFF.

The chain has TRBV19 and TRBJ1-1; no clear D gene. CDR1 is LNHDA, CDR2 SQIVND, per germline (reference sequence). The CDR3 is made up of 13 amino acids. Trimming cost V 6 bases and J 0 bases, with 8 bases left between them. The CDR3 nucleotides are TGTGCCAGTAGCGCCCAGATGAACACTGAAGCTTTCTTT. Its protein is CASSAQMNTEAFF.

This clone was observed a single time. The V gene is TRBV2, the J gene TRBJ2-7; D is undetermined. Germline V gives CDR1 SNHLY, CDR2 FYNNEI. V was clipped by 4 bases and J by 4 bases, with 5 bases between them. The CDR3 sequence is 11 residues long. Written as DNA, the CDR3 is TGTGCCAGCAGTGTCCAATACGAGCAGTACTTC. Translating it yields CASSVQYEQYF.

The chain employs TRBV2 and TRBJ2-2; TRBD1 is a possible D gene (5 bases). V shed 2 bases and J shed 3 bases, with 10 bases lying between them. Germline CDR1 reads SNHLY; CDR2 reads FYNNEI. The length of the CDR3 is 15 residues. CDR3 nucleotide sequence: TGTGCCAGCAGTGAACAGGGTGTAGACACCGGGGAGCTGTTTTTT. It specifies CASSEQGVDTGELFF.

This chain connects TRBV14 to TRBJ2-6; perhaps TRBD2 as D (7 bases). The CDR3 totals 18 residues. Germline loops: CDR1 SGHDN, CDR2 FVKESK. V lost 3 bases to trimming and J lost 2 bases, with 17 bases between them. In DNA form, the CDR3 reads TGTGCCAGCAGCCACAGTCAGGGGAGGGGGGCTGGGGCCAACGTCCTGACTTTC. Encoded protein: CASSHSQGRGAGANVLTF.

V usage is TRBV11-2 and J usage is TRBJ2-5; weak D call: TRBD1 (6 bases). V lost 1 base and J lost 3, with 6 bases in between. Germline V gene data show CDR1 as SGHAT and CDR2 as FQNNGV. CDR3 length equals 13 residues. CDR3 bases: TGTGCCAGCAGCTTAGGGACAGAAGAGACCCAGTACTTC. It codes for CASSLGTEETQYF.

The V call is TRBV29-1, the J call TRBJ2-1; 9 bases map to TRBD2. CDR1 and CDR2 (germline): SQVTM, ANQGSEA. This CDR3 contains 15 residues. Trimming took 5 bases from V and 9 from J; bases not matched to a gene: 14. CDR3 DNA: TGCAGCGTTACCGGGACTAGCTCCGGCTGGGGTGAGCAGTTCTTC. Its protein is CSVTGTSSGWGEQFF.

With regard to this clone: The junction departs from the called germline gene at one end, perhaps through a read error. The genes are TRBV4-2 and TRBJ2-7; TRBD1 aligns across 9 bases. The CDR3 is 16 residues long. CDR1 and CDR2 (germline): LGHNA, YNFKEQ. The CDR3 DNA reads as TGTGCCAGCAGCCAAGCGTCCGGGACAGGGTCCTACGCGCAGTACTTC. The encoded protein is CASSQASGTGSYAQYF.

V and J are TRBV28 and TRBJ2-7, with 7 bases that match TRBD2. The CDR3 loop spans 16 amino acids. V dropped 2 bases and J dropped 3; count of bases not matched to a gene: 10. In germline, CDR1 is MDHEN, CDR2 SYDVKM. This CDR3 reads CASSLPEASGFYEQYF. The CDR3, as DNA: TGTGCCAGCAGTTTACCTGAGGCTAGCGGATTCTACGAGCAGTACTTC.